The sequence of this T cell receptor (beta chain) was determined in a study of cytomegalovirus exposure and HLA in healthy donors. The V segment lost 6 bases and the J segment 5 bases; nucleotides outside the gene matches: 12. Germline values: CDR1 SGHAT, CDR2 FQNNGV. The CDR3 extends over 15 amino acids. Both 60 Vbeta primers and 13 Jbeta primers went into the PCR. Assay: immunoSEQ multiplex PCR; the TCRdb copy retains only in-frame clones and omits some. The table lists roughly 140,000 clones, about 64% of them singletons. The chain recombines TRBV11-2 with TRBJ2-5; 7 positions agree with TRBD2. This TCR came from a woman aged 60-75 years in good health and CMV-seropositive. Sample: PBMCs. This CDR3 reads CASSWRAGAGETQYF. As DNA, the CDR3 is TGTGCCAGCAGTTGGCGGGCGGGAGCTGGGGAGACCCAGTACTTC.